This is a list of T cell receptor beta chains from one sample in a study of CD4 and CD8 cells across lung adenocarcinoma regions. MiXCR, run by TCRdb on the PCR reads, gives a single entry per CDR3 protein. This sample has 20,000 to 25,000 distinct CDR3 sequences, with over 40% found just once. Sequenced sample: CD4+ T cells from the center of a lung tumor. The receptors stem from a male donor with lung adenocarcinoma. The CD4 and CD8 labels of this study may be unreliable. Both conserved end residues are part of each CDR3. The D gene is left open where the match is weak. Clone sizes are given selectively: once, few, many, or a class where the clone is expanded.

J,D,size,V,DNA,CDR3
TRBJ2-3,.,.,TRBV6-5,TGTGCCAGCAGTTATCAGCAGGCTGTGTGCACAGATACGCAGTATTTT,CASSYQQAVCTDTQYF
TRBJ2-3,.,once,TRBV27,TGTGCCGGGGGGTTAGGGGGCAGTGCCGCAGATACGCAGTATTTC,CAGGLGGSAADTQYF
TRBJ2-3,TRBD2,many,TRBV28,TGTGCCAGCAGTTTGCCTAGCGGACTCACAGATACGCAGTATTTT,CASSLPSGLTDTQYF
TRBJ2-7,.,.,TRBV6-1,TGTGCCAGCACCACAGAGGCAGTCTCCTACGATGCGCAGTACTTC,CASTTEAVSYDAQYF
TRBJ2-7,TRBD2,.,TRBV6-2/TRBV6-3,TGTGCCAGCAGTTACGAGACTAGCGGCTCCTACGAGCAGTACTTC,CASSYETSGSYEQYF
TRBJ2-7,.,.,TRBV7-6,TGTGCCAGCAGCTTCGGATTTCCCGCCTACGAGCAGTACTTC,CASSFGFPAYEQYF
TRBJ2-7,.,.,TRBV6-1,TGTGCCAGCAGTGAAGTGAGCACCGATACGCAGTACTTC,CASSEVSTDTQYF
TRBJ2-5,.,.,TRBV6-5,TGTGCCAGCAGTTGCACTTACACCAACACCCAGAACTTC,CASSCTYTNTQNF
TRBJ2-3,.,few,TRBV7-2,TGTGCCAGCAGCCCATCCGGTTACGGTCATACGCAGTATTTT,CASSPSGYGHTQYF
TRBJ2-3,.,few,TRBV6-1,TGTGCCCGGGGCCTCCAGGCCGGAAGTCCCGGGGCGCAGTATTTT,CARGLQAGSPGAQYF
TRBJ2-5,.,.,TRBV6-5,TGTGCCAGCAGTTACCAGAGCGGGCGTAACAAAGAGACGCAGTACTTC,CASSYQSGRNKETQYF
TRBJ2-5,.,.,TRBV27,TGTGCCAGCGCGTTGGTCGGGGGCGCCCTCAAAGAGACCCAGTACTTC,CASALVGGALKETQYF
TRBJ1-5,TRBD1,.,TRBV7-2,TGTGCCAGCAGCCGGGACAGGGTTAGCAATCAGCCCCAGCATTTT,CASSRDRVSNQPQHF
TRBJ2-1,TRBD2,.,TRBV6-1,TGTGCCAGCGGGGTAGCGGGAGCCTACAATGAGCAGTTCTTC,CASGVAGAYNEQFF
TRBJ2-3,.,.,TRBV27,TGTGCCAGCAGTCCGGGCCGCCGAGCTTCTGGGCAAGAGACGCAGTATTTT,CASSPGRRASGQETQYF
TRBJ2-4,.,.,TRBV11-2,TGTGCCAGCAGCCACGCGGGGCGGAGAGTCAAAGATACGCAGTACTTT,CASSHAGRRVKDTQYF
TRBJ2-7,.,.,TRBV10-3,TGTGCCGGGGGGGAAGGGGGCGGGGGCCAAGAGACGCAGTACTTC,CAGGEGGGGQETQYF
TRBJ2-3,.,few,TRBV9,TGTGCCAGCAGCCGAGATCTGGTGGATACGCAGTATTTT,CASSRDLVDTQYF
TRBJ1-1,.,many,TRBV10-3,TGTGCCATCAGTGCTGTTGGGGGAATATCGGGTACTGAAGCTTTCTTT,CAISAVGGISGTEAFF
TRBJ2-5,.,.,TRBV6-1,TGTGCCAGCAGCACTTTCCGGGGGAATGAGCAGTACTTC,CASSTFRGNEQYF
TRBJ2-3,TRBD2,once,TRBV27,TGTGCCAGCAGGGCACTTAGCGGGAGGGCCAAGGATACGCAGTATTTC,CASRALSGRAKDTQYF
TRBJ2-1,.,few,TRBV10-1,TGCGCCAGCAGCCGGGACACCTCGGGGAATGAGCAGTTCTTC,CASSRDTSGNEQFF
TRBJ2-1,TRBD2,once,TRBV11-2,TGTGCCAGCAGCTTTAACAGTGGGGACTACGAGCAGTTCTTC,CASSFNSGDYEQFF
TRBJ2-4,.,.,TRBV12-3/TRBV12-4,TGTGCCAGCAGTTTTTCAACGAGAGTCGAGAACTTC,CASSFSTRVENF